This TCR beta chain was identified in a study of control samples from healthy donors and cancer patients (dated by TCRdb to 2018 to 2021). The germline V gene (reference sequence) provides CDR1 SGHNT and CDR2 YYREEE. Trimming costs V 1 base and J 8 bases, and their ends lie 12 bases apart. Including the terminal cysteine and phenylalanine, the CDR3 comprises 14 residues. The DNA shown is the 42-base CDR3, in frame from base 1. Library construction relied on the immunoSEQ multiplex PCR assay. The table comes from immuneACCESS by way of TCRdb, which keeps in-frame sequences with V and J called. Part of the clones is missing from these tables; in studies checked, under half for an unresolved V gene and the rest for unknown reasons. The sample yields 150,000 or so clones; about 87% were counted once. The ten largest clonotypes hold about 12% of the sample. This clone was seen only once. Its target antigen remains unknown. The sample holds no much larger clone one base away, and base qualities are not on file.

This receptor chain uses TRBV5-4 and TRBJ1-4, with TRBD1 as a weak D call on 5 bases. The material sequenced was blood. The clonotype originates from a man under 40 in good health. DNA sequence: TGTGCCAGCAGCTTGCGGGGCGCTGGGGAAAAACTGTTTTTT. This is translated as CASSLRGAGEKLFF.